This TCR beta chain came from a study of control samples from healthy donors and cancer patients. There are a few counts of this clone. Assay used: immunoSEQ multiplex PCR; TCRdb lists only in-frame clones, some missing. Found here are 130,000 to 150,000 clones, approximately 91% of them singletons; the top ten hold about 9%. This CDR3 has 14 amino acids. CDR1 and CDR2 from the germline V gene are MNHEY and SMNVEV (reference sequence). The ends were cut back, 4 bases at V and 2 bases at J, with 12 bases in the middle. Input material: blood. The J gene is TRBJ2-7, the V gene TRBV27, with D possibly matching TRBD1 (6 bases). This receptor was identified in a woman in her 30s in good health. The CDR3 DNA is TGTGCCAGCAGTTCCTGGGACACCACCTACGAGCAGTACTTC. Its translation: CASSSWDTTYEQYF.